This T cell receptor (beta chain) stems from a study of blood T cell repertoires in COVID-19. Across the study: Sites across the United States, Italy and Spain contributed samples from acute and convalescent COVID-19. T cells, B-cell-depleted T cells, or PBMCs supplied cDNA or gDNA.

Original handling: Reference gene primer amplification in the assay estimated nucleated cell counts. Assay used: immunoSEQ multiplex PCR; TCRdb lists only in-frame clones, some missing. Clonal size and the V and J genes are those of that table, whereas D and trimming came from the DNA. The table lists 46,000 or so clones, roughly 86% of them singletons. The V gene end was trimmed by 7 bases and the J gene end by 5 bases; junction bases not matched to a gene: 5. The CDR3 is made up of 12 amino acids. Per germline, CDR1 SQVTM and CDR2 ANQGSEA. The chain is built from TRBV29-1 and TRBJ2-5; 9 nucleotides agree with TRBD1. Sequenced material: peripheral blood. The TCR was taken from a man aged 55-75 years with active or convalescent COVID-19. The CDR3 coding sequence is TGCAGCGCAGGGACAGGGCTGGAGACCCAGTACTTC. Translating it yields CSAGTGLETQYF.